Reported below is one TCR beta chain. Its target antigen remains unknown. No much larger clonotype is one base removed from it; base qualities were not supplied. Healthy HIV-negative adults with no recently reported acute infections or vaccinations were included as donors. Every donor was a Caucasian adult residing in Nashville, Tennessee, USA. CD4+ T cells were enriched by magnetic negative selection; naive cells were then positively selected on CD45RA, and the negative fraction formed the memory subset. After blood collection by leukapheresis, PBMCs were isolated using Ficoll-Histopaque density gradient centrifugation and then cryopreserved in the vapor phase of liquid nitrogen. Purity and quantity of every magnetically sorted T cell population were checked by analytical flow cytometry. Genomic DNA was isolated from every sorted fraction and measured by UV absorbance on a Nanodrop 2000c. Using the deep immunoSEQ assay, TCR CDR3 regions were amplified from genomic DNA by multiplex PCR. Extracted genomic DNA from each cell subset was spread evenly across all wells of several immunoSEQ 96-well plates, with each plate serving as a replicate. For sorted subsets, around 0.2 ug genomic DNA, equal to tens of thousands of T cell genomes, was loaded into each replicate PCR. Purified libraries were measured with a Qubit 3.0 fluorometer, size-checked on a Bioanalyzer 2100, and measured again with the KAPA Library Quantification kit. Every immunoSEQ 96-well plate was sequenced on a separate single-read 150-cycle Illumina NextSeq 550 flow cell. Regarding the original processing steps: Because the immunoSEQ output held only junctional sequences and lacked quality scores, the filtering could not match the filtering applied to full-length reads. Sequences were annotated with PyIR, a Python wrapper for IgBLAST v1.9, using IMGT germline references to assign V/J genes and CDR3. Reads were removed for weak V/J assignments (E-value above 1e-6), missing CDR3, stop codons, out-of-frame junctions, or ambiguous translated residues. V3J clonotypes were defined as sequences sharing the same inferred V gene, J gene, and CDR3 amino acid sequence. Percentage overlap between repertoires was computed as shared unique clonotypes divided by the size of the smaller repertoire. Richness of each repertoire was evaluated using RTK rarefaction, the Chao1 estimator, and Recon v2.1 estimates of unobserved clonotypes. OLGA was used to compute generation probabilities for all TCRbeta clonotypes that the gDNA method yielded from a handful of donors. The source is immuneACCESS, and TCRdb retained only in-frame sequences with V and J called. Part of the clones is not carried over; for the studies checked, unresolved V genes explain less than half of this, and the remainder is unexplained. V, J and clone size reflect that table, while D and trimming were determined from the DNA. Within this sample are 400,000 to 600,000 clones, with 95% to 97% of them counted one time only. The ten biggest clones cover 0.05% to 0.08% of the sample.

The data derive from a study of shared clonotypes between healthy human individuals (dated by TCRdb to the early 2020s). About the full investigation: Three men and two women, aged 18 to 49 years, made up the cohort. Per donor, leukapheresis produced somewhere between about 0.85 and 10 billion PBMCs. Libraries were prepared and TCR repertoires were sequenced by different laboratories using diverse techniques, in order to increase sequencing depth and limit assay-specific biases. To estimate repertoire size and how much clonotypes are shared between individuals, the study performed deep sequencing of blood TCR repertoires from five healthy adults. Per donor, three plates each were used for CD4 naive and CD4 memory, two for CD8 naive, and one for CD8 memory. General findings and caveats noted by the study authors: Clonotypes shared by all four sorted-subset donors showed higher generation probabilities than non-shared clonotypes. Incomplete sequencing was indicated by rarefaction of sorted-subset datasets, despite the large sequencing depth. Sharing across a few donors was observed for 4.5% to 6.5% of naive CD4, 3% to 3.5% of naive CD8, 2% to 2.5% of memory CD4, and around 0.44% of memory CD8 clonotypes. Because the study included a small number of donors, the genetic and exposure-history diversity represented was limited. Sampling was limited to blood, and TCR repertoires in tissue likely differ from TCR repertoires in blood. Pairwise subsampling indicated that sequencing depth was expected to affect the degree of clonotype sharing among donors. Larger estimated clonotype richness was generally found for naive subsets than for memory subsets.

Trimming accounts for 7 bases at V and 3 bases at J, while the number of junction bases matched to no gene is 5. As encoded in the germline V gene (reference sequence), CDR1 is SEHNR while CDR2 is FQNEAQ. Including the terminal cysteine and phenylalanine, the CDR3 comprises 13 residues. Only CDR3 DNA is held: 39 bases, read in frame from base 1. This clonotype was obtained from a woman in her 30s in good health. Sample: naive CD4+ T cells sorted from blood. The cell subset or site label on this specimen signifies: CD45RA+ positively selected. The sequence joins TRBV7-9 to TRBJ1-2; TRBD1 lines up with 7 middle nucleotides. The CDR3 here reads CASTLGTDYGYTF. The bases are TGTGCCAGCACCCTCGGGACAGACTATGGCTACACCTTC. The reference TRBV7-9 and TRBJ1-2 proteins fill in what lies around the CDR3, so the full variable domain reads DTGVSQNPRHKITKRGQNVTFRCDPISEHNRLYWYRQTLGQGPEFLTYFQNEAQLEKSRLLSDRFSAERPKGSFSTLEIQRTEQGDSAMYLCASTLGTDYGYTFGSGTRLTVV.